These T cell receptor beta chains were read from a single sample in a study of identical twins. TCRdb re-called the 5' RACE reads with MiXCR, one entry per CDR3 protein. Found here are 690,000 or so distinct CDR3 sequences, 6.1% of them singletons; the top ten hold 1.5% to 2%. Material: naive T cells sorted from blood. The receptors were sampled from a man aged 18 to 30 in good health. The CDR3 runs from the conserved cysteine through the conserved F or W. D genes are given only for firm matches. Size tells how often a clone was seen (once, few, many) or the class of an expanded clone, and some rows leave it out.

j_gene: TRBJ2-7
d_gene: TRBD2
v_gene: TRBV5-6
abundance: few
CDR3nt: TGTGCCAGCAGCAAGGGACTAGCGGACATCTACGAGCAGTACTTC
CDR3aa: CASSKGLADIYEQYF

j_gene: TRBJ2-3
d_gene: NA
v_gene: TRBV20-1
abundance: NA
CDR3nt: TGCAGTGCTAGTGTCCCCACCATTAGCACAGATACGCAGTATTTT
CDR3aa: CSASVPTISTDTQYF

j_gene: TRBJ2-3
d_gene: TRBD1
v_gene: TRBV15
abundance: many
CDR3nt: TGTGCCACCAGCAGACCTTCGGACAGGGCTTATACGCAGTATTTT
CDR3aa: CATSRPSDRAYTQYF

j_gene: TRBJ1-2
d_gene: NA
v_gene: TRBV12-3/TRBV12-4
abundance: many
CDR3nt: TGTGCCAGCACCCCTCAAGGCCTCGGTGGCTACACCTTC
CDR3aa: CASTPQGLGGYTF

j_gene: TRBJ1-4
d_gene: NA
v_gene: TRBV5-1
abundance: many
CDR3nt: TGCGCCAGCAGAGAACAGGTCTCCAAGGAAAAACTGTTTTTT
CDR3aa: CASREQVSKEKLFF

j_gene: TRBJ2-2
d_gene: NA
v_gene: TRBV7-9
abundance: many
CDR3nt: TGTGCCAGCAGCTTAATGGGCCAGGGACGTTCCGGGGAGCTGTTTTTT
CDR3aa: CASSLMGQGRSGELFF

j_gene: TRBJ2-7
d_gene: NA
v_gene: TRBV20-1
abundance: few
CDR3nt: TGCAGTGCTAGAGACGCGAGGACATCAAACTCCTACGAGCAGTACTTC
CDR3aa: CSARDARTSNSYEQYF

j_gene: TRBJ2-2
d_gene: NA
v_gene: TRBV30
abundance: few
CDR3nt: TGTGCCTGGAGTGTAAAGGACGTATACACCGGGGAGCTGTTTTTT
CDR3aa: CAWSVKDVYTGELFF

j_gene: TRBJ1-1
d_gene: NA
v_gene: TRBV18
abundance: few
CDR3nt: TGTGCCAGCTCACCAGGGAGCACTGAAGCTTTCTTT
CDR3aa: CASSPGSTEAFF

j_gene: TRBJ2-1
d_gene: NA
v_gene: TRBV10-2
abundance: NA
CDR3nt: TGCGCCAGCAGTGCCACTCAGGGCTACAATGAGCAGTTCTTC
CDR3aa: CASSATQGYNEQFF

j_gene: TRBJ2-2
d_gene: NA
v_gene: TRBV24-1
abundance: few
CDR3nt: TGTGCCACCAGTGCGGGGGCGGGCACCGGGGAGCTGTTTTTT
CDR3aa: CATSAGAGTGELFF

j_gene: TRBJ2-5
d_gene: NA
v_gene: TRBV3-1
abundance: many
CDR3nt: TGTGCCAGCAGCCAAGACTGGTCAGCCCAAGAGACCCAGTACTTC
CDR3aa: CASSQDWSAQETQYF

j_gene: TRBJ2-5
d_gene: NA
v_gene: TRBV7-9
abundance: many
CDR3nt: TGTGCCAGCAGCCCAACCGGACCGAGCCAAGAGACCCAGTACTTC
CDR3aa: CASSPTGPSQETQYF

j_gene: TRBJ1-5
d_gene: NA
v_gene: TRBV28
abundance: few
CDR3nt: TGTGCCAGCACTCTGCCGCACGGCAATCAGCCCCAGCATTTT
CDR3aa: CASTLPHGNQPQHF

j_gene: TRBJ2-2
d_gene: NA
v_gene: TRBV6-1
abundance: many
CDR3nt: TGTGCCAGCGCACGGGATCCCACCGGGGAGCTGTTTTTT
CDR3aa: CASARDPTGELFF

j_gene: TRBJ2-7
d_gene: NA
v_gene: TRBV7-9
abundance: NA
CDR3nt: TGTGCCAGCAGCTTAGTTTCAGTCTACGAGCAGTACTTC
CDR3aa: CASSLVSVYEQYF

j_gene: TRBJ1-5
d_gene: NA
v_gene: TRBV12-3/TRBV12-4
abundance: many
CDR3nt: TGTGCCAGCAGTGGCATCTATAGCAATCAGCCCCAGCATTTT
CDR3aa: CASSGIYSNQPQHF

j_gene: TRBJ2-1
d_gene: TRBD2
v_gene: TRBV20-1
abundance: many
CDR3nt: TGCAGTGCCATATTAGCGGGAGCATCCAGCAATGAGCAGTTCTTC
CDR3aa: CSAILAGASSNEQFF

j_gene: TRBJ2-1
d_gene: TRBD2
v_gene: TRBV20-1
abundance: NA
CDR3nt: TGCAGTTTCCCAAAAACTAGCGGGAGAGACGCGGGTGAGCAGTTCTTC
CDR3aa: CSFPKTSGRDAGEQFF

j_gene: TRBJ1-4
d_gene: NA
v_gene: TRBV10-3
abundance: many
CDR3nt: TGTGCCATCAGTGAGGAGTCATCAACTAATGAAAAACTGTTTTTT
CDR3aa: CAISEESSTNEKLFF

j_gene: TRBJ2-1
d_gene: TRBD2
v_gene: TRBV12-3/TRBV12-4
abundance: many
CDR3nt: TGTGCCAGCACCCGGACTAGCGGGAGGTCGGGGGAGCAGTTCTTC
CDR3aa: CASTRTSGRSGEQFF

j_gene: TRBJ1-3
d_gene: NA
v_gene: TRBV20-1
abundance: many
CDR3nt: TGCAGTGCTAGAGATACCGCGAACACCATATATTTT
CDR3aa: CSARDTANTIYF

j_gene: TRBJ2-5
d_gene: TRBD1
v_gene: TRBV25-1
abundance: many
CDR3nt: TGTGCCAGCAGTGATCCCCAGGACAGGGTGGAGACCCAGTACTTC
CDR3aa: CASSDPQDRVETQYF

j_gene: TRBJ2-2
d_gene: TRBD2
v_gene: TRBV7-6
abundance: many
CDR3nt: TGTGCCAGCAGCGGAGGGGGGACTAGCGGGAGTTCCGGGGAGCTGTTTTTT
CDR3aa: CASSGGGTSGSSGELFF

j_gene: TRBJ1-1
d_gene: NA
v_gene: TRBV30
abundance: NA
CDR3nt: TGTGCCTGGAGTACCCCGGAAGGGAGTGCTGAAGCTTTCTTT
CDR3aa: CAWSTPEGSAEAFF

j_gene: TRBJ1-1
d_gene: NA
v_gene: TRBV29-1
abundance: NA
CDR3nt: TGCAGCGTTGAAGTATGGGGGTCCCACACTGAAGCTTTCTTT
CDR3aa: CSVEVWGSHTEAFF

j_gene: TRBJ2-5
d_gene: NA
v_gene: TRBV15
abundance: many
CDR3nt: TGTGCCACCAGCAGAGGATCGGGTAGAGAAGAGACCCAGTACTTC
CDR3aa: CATSRGSGREETQYF

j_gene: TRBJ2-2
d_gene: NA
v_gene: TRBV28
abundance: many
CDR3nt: TGTGCCAGCAGTTTACGGCAGGGTTCGGTCGGGGAGCTGTTTTTT
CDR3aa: CASSLRQGSVGELFF

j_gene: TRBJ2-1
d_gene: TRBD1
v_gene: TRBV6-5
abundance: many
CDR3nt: TGTGCCAGCAGTTACTCGAGGCCAGGGGGCGGCGGCAATGAGCAGTTCTTC
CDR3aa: CASSYSRPGGGGNEQFF

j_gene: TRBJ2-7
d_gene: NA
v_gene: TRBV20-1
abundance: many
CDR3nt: TGCAGTGCGCTCCGAGGGGGGGCCTACGAGCAGTACTTC
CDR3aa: CSALRGGAYEQYF

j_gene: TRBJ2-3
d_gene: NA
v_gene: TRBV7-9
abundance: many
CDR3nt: TGTGCCAGCAGCTTAGTTTCCGGGTACGCAGATACGCAGTATTTT
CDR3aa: CASSLVSGYADTQYF

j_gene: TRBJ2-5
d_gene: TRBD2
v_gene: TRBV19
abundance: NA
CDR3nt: TGTGCCAGTAGTATTAAGCGGGAGGCGACCCAGTACTTC
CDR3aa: CASSIKREATQYF

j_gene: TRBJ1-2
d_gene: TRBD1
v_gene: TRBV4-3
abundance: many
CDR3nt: TGCGCCAGCAGCCAAGATCCGCAGGGGGTTGGCTACACCTTC
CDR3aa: CASSQDPQGVGYTF

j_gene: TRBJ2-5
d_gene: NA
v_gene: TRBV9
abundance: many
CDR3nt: TGTGCCAGCAGCGTTGGGACGGAGAAAGAGACCCAGTACTTC
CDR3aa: CASSVGTEKETQYF

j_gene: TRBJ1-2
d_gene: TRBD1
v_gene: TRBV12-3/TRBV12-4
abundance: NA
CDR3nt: TGTGCCAGCAGCTCAGACAGGGAAGAAGGCTACACCTTC
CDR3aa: CASSSDREEGYTF

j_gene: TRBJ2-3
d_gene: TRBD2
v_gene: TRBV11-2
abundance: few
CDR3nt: TGTGCCAGCAGCCAGCTACTAGCGGGAATATCTTATACGCAGTATTTT
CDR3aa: CASSQLLAGISYTQYF

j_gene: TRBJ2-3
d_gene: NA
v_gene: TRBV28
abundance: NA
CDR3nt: TGTGCCAGCAGCACCAGGGGGGGGACAGATACGCAGTATTTT
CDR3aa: CASSTRGGTDTQYF

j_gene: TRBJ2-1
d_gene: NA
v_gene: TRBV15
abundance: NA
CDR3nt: TGTGCCACCAGCGGTTGGGATCGTGGGGATCTCTCCTACAATGAGCAGTTCTTC
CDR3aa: CATSGWDRGDLSYNEQFF

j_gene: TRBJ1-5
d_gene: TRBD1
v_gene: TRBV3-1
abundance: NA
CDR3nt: TGTGCCAGCAGCCAAGATTCAGGGGGCGGCAATCAGCCCCAGCATTTT
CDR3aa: CASSQDSGGGNQPQHF

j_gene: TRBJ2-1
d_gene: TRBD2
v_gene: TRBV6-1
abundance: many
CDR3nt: TGTGCCAGCAGTCAACTAGCGAGGGACAATGAGCAGTTCTTC
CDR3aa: CASSQLARDNEQFF

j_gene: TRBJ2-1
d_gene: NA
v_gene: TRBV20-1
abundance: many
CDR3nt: TGCAGTGCCACAGGGATCTTAATACCCTACAATGAGCAGTTCTTC
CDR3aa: CSATGILIPYNEQFF

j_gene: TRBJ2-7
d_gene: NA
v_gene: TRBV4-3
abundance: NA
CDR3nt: TGCGCCAGCAGCCATGAGGACAGCTCCTCCTACGAGCAGTACTTC
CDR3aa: CASSHEDSSSYEQYF

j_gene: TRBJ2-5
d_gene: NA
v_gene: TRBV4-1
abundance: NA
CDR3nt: TGCGCCAGCAGCCAAGGGCCCGAACGGACGCTCCAAGAGACCCAGTACTTC
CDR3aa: CASSQGPERTLQETQYF

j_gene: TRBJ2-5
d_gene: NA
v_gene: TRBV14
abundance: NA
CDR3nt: TGTGCCAGCAGCCAAGCGTGGGGCGGTGAAGAGACCCAGTACTTC
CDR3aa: CASSQAWGGEETQYF

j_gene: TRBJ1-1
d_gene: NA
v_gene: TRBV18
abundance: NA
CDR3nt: TGTGCCAGCTCAACGCCAGGGAACACTGAAGCTTTCTTT
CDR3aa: CASSTPGNTEAFF

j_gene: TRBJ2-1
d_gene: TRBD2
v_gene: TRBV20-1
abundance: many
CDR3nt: TGCAGTGCCGGGAGGGCCCTCTACAATGAGCAGTTCTTC
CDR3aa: CSAGRALYNEQFF

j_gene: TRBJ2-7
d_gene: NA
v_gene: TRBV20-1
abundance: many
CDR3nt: TGCAGTGCTAAAAACAACGAGCAGTACTTC
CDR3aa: CSAKNNEQYF

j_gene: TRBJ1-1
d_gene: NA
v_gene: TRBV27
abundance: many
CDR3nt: TGTGCCAGCAGTTCCCTCGGACACGCAAACACTGAAGCTTTCTTT
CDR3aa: CASSSLGHANTEAFF

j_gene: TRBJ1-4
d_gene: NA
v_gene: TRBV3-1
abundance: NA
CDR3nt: TGTGCCAGCAGGGCTGGACACGGTGAAAAACTGTTTTTT
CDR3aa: CASRAGHGEKLFF

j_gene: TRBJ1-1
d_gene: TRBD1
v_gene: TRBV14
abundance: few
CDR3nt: TGTGCCAGCAGCCAAGATCACACAGGGGTTATTGAAGCTTTCTTT
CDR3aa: CASSQDHTGVIEAFF

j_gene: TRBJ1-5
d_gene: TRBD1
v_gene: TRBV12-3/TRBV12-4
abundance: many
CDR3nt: TGTGCCAGCAGTTTAAGGGGGCATCAGCCCCAGCATTTT
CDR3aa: CASSLRGHQPQHF

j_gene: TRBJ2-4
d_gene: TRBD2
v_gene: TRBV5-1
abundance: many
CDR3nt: TGCGCCAGCAGCTCACTACAACTAGCGGGAGATTTCGGAAACATTCAGTACTTC
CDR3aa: CASSSLQLAGDFGNIQYF

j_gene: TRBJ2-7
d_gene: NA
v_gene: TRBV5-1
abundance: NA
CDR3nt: TGCGCCAGCAGCTTGGAGGACTTATCCTACGAGCAGTACTTC
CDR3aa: CASSLEDLSYEQYF